This T cell receptor (beta chain) was sequenced during a study of blood T cell repertoires in COVID-19. As for the study in general: Sample material is recorded as cDNA or gDNA derived from T cells, B-cell-depleted T cells, or PBMCs.

As processed by the authors: It was from reference gene primer amplification that nucleated cell counts were estimated. TCRdb's copy holds only in-frame clones and misses some; the assay was immunoSEQ multiplex PCR. V and J calls and clone size come straight from that table; D and trimming were deduced from the DNA. The table shows 470,000 or so clones, with around 90% occurring only once. The CDR3 has 14 amino acids. V dropped 6 bases and J dropped 2; count of bases not matched to a gene: 10. Germline V gene lookup returns CDR1 SQVTM and CDR2 ANQGSEA. The chain joins TRBV29-1 to TRBJ2-7; 7 bases line up with TRBD1. The sequence was collected from a woman aged 18-29 years with acute COVID-19. The sequencing input was PBMCs or T cells enriched from blood (not recorded which). CDR3 in DNA: TGCAGCGTCATACAGGGGTCCATCGCCTACGAGCAGTACTTC. It codes for CSVIQGSIAYEQYF.